This T cell receptor (beta chain) came from a study of Ad26.COV2.S vaccination and SARS-CoV-2 variants. Turning to the study itself: Participant was drawn from the COV1001 Ad26.COV2.S trial arm.

CDR3 length: 14 amino acids. Per the germline V gene, CDR1 is GTSNPN and CDR2 is SVGIG (reference sequence). The V end was cut by 2 bases, the J end by 0 bases, with 10 bases between. This clone was recorded once. The treatment here: over 15 received Ad26.COV2.S at low or high dose, single or two shots; several received placebo; per-sample allocation not given. Samples came from day 63 after the first vaccine or placebo injection. The table came from immunoSEQ multiplex PCR; TCRdb's copy has only in-frame clones and leaves some out. Of approximately 240,000 clones in the sample, 85% to 90% are singletons; the top ten hold around a tenth.

The TCR comes from a person aged 18-65 years who received the Ad26.COV2.S COVID-19 vaccine or a placebo. The V gene is TRBV30, the J gene TRBJ1-1; the D is unclear. The specimen was peripheral blood, collected in a trial of Ad26.COV2.S vaccine versus placebo. Here the CDR3 DNA reads TGTGCCTGGAGTAAGAACAGCTTGAACACTGAAGCTTTCTTT. Translating gives CAWSKNSLNTEAFF. The entire variable domain, with the rest obtained from reference TRBV30 and TRBJ1-1, is as follows: SQTIHQWPATLVQPVGSPLSLECTVEGTSNPNLYWYRQAAGRGLQLLFYSVGIGQISSEVPQNLSASRPQDRQFILSSKKLLLSDSGFYLCAWSKNSLNTEAFFGQGTRLTVV.